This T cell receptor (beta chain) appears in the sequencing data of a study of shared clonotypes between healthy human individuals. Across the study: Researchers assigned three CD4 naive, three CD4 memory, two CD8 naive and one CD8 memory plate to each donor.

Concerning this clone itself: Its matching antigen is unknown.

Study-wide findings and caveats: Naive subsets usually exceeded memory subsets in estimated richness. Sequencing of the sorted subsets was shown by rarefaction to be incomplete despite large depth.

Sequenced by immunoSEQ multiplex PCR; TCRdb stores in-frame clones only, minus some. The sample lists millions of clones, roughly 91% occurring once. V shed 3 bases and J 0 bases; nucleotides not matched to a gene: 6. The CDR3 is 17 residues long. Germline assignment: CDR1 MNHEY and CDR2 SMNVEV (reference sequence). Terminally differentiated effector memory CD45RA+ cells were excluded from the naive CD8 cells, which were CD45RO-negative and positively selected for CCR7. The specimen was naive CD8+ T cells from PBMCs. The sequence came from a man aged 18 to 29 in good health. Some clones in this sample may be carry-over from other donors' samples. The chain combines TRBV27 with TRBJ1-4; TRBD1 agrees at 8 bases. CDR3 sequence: CASSFTGTGPTNEKLFF. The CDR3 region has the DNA TGTGCCAGCAGTTTTACGGGGACAGGTCCAACTAATGAAAAACTGTTTTTT.